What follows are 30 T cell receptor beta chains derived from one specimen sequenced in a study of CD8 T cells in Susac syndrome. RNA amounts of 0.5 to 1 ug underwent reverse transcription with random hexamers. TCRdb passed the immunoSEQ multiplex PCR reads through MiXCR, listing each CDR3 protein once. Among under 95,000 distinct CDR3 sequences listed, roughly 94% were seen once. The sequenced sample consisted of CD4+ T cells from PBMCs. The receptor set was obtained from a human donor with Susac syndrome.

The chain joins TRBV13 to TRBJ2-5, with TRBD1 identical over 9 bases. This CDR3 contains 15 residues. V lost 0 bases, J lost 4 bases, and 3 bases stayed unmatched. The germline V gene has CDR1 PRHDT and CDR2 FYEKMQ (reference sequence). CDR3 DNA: TGTGCCAGCAGCTTAGGGGGACAGGGTGGAGAGACCCAGTACTTC. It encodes CASSLGGQGGETQYF. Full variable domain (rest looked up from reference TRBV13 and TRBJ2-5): AAGVIQSPRHLIKEKRETATLKCYPIPRHDTVYWYQQGPGQDPQFLISFYEKMQSDKGSIPDRFSAQQFSDYHSELNMSSLELGDSALYFCASSLGGQGGETQYFGPGTRLLVL.

CDR3 nucleotide sequence: TGTGCCAGCAGCTTACCGGGTGAAAAACTGTTTTTT. Translation gives CASSLPGEKLFF. The chain carries TRBV7-8 and TRBJ1-4; D is uncertain. This CDR3 comprises 12 residues. V was shortened by 2 bases and J by 7 bases, with 5 bases between the two germline ends. Looked up from germline, CDR1 is SGHVS and CDR2 is FQNEAQ.

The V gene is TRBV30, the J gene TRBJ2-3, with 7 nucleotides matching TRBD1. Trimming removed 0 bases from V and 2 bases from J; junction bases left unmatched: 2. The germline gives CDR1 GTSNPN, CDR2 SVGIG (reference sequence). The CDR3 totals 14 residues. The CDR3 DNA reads TGTGCCTGGAGTGTAGGACAGGCCACAGATACGCAGTATTTT. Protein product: CAWSVGQATDTQYF.

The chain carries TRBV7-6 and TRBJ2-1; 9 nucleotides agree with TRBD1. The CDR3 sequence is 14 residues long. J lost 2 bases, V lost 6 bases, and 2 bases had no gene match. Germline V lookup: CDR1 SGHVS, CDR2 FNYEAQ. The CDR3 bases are TGTGCCAGCAGTCGGACAGGGGCCTACAATGAGCAGTTCTTC. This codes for CASSRTGAYNEQFF.

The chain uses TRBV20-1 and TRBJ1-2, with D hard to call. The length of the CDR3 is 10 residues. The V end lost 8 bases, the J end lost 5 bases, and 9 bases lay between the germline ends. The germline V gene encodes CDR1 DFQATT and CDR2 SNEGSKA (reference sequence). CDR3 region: CSIGGYGYTF. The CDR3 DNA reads TGCAGTATCGGAGGTTATGGCTACACCTTC.

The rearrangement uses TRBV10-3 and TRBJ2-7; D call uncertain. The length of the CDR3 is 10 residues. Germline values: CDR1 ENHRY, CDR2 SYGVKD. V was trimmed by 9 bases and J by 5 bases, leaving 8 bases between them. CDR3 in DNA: TGTGCCATTGGGTCGAACGAGCAGTACTTC. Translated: CAIGSNEQYF.

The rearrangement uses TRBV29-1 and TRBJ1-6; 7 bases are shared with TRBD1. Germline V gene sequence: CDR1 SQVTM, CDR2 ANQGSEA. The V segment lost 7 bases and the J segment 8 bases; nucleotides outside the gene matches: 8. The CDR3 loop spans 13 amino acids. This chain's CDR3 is CSALTGMDSPLHF. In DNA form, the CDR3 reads TGCAGCGCCCTGACAGGGATGGATTCACCCCTCCACTTT.

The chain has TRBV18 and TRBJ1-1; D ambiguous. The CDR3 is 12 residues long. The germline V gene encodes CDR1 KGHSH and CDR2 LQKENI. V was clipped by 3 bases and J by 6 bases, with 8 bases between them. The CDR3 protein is CASSPGTAEAFF. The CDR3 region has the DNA TGTGCCAGCTCACCTGGCACAGCTGAAGCTTTCTTT.

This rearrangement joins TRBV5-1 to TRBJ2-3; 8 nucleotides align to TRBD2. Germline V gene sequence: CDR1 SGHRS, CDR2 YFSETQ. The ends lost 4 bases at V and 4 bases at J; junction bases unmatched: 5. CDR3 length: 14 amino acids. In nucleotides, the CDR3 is TGCGCCAGCAGCCCGGGGGGGACGGCAGATACGCAGTATTTT. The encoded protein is CASSPGGTADTQYF. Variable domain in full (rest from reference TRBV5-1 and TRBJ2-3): KAGVTQTPRYLIKTRGQQVTLSCSPISGHRSVSWYQQTPGQGLQFLFEYFSETQRNKGNFPGRFSGRQFSNSRSEMNVSTLELGDSALYLCASSPGGTADTQYFGPGTRLTVL.

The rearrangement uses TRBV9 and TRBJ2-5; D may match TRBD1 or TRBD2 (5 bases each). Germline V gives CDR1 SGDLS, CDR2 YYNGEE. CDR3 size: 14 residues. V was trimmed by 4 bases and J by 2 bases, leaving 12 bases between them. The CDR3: CASSPGTEQETQYF. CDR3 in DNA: TGTGCCAGCAGCCCCGGGACGGAACAAGAGACCCAGTACTTC.

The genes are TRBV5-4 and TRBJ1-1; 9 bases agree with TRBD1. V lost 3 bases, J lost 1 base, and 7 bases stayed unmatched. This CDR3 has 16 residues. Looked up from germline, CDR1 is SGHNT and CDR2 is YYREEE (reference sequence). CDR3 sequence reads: CASSWELDRGNTEAFF. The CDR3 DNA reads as TGTGCCAGCAGCTGGGAACTGGACAGGGGGAACACTGAAGCTTTCTTT.

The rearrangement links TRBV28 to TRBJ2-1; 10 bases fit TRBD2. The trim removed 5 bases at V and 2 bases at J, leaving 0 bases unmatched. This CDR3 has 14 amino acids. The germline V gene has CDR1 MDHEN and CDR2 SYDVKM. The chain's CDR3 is CASSSGGAYNEQFF. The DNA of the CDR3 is TGTGCCAGCAGTAGCGGGGGGGCCTACAATGAGCAGTTCTTC.

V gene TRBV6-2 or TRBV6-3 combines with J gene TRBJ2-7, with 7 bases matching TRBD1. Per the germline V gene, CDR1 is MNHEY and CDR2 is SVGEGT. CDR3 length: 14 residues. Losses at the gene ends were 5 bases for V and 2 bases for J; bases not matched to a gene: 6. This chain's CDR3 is CASSPWTGPYEQYF. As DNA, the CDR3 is TGTGCCAGCAGTCCGTGGACAGGACCCTACGAGCAGTACTTC.

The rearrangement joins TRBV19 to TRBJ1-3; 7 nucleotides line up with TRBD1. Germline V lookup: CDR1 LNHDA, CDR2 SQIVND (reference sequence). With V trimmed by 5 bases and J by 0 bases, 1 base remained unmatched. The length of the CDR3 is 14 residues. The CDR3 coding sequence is TGTGCCAGTAGTGGGACAGTCTCTGGAAACACCATATATTTT. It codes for CASSGTVSGNTIYF.

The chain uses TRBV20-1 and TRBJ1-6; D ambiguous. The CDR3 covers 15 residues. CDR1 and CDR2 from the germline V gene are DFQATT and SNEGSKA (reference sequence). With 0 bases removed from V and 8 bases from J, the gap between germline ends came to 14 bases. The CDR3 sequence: CSARDYTGFDSPLHF. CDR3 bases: TGCAGTGCTAGAGACTACACGGGATTTGATTCACCCCTCCACTTT.

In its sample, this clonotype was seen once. CDR3 loop: CSVERGHGDTQYF. The DNA of the CDR3 is TGCAGCGTTGAAAGGGGGCACGGGGATACGCAGTATTTT. The chain combines TRBV29-1 with TRBJ2-3, with 7 bases lining up with TRBD1. Trimming cost V 2 bases and J 6 bases; bases outside gene matches: 5. Looked up from germline, CDR1 is SQVTM and CDR2 is ANQGSEA. This CDR3 is 13 amino acids long.

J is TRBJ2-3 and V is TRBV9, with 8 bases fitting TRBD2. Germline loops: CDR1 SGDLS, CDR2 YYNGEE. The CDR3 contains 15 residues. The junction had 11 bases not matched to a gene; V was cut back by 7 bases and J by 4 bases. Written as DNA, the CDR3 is TGTGCCAGCCGAAGGGATAGCGGGGACGCAGATACGCAGTATTTT. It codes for CASRRDSGDADTQYF.

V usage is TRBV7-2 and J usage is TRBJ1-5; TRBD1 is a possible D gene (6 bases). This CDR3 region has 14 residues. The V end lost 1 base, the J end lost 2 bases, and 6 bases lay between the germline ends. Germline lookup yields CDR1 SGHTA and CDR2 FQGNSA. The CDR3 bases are TGTGCCAGCAGCTTAGACAGGGGCAATCAGCCCCAGCATTTT. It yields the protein CASSLDRGNQPQHF.

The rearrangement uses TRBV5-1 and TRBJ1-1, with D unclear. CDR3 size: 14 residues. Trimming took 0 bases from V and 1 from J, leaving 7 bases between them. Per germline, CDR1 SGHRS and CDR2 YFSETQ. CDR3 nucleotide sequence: TGCGCCAGCAGCTTGGGACAACAGAACACTGAAGCTTTCTTT. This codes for CASSLGQQNTEAFF.

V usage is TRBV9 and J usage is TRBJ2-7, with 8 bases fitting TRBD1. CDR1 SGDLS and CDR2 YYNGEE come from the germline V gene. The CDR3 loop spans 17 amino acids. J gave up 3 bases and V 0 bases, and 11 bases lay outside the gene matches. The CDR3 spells CASSVAGEAGGYYEQYF. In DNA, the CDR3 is TGTGCCAGCAGCGTAGCGGGGGAGGCAGGGGGCTACTACGAGCAGTACTTC.

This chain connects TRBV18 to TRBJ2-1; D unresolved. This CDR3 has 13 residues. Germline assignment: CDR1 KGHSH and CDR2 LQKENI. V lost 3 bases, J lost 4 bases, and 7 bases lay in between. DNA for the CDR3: TGTGCCAGCTCACCTGGTCAGTACAATGAGCAGTTCTTC. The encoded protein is CASSPGQYNEQFF.

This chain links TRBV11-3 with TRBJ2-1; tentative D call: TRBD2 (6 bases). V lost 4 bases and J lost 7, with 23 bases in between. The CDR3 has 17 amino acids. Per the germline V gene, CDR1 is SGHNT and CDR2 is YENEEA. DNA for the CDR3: TGTGCCAGCAGCTCCCTAAACCGATGGGGCGGAGGGAATGAGCAGTTCTTC. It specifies CASSSLNRWGGGNEQFF.

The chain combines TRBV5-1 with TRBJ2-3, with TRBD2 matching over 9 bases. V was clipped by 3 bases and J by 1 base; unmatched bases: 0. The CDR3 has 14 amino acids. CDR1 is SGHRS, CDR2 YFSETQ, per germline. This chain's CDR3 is CASSWTSGTDTQYF. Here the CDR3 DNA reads TGCGCCAGCAGCTGGACTAGCGGCACAGATACGCAGTATTTT.

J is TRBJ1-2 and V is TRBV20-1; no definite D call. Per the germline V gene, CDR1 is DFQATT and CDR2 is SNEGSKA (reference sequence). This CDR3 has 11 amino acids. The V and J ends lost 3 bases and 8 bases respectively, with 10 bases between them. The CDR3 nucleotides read TGCAGTGCTAGTTGGTCATACGGCTACACCTTC. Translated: CSASWSYGYTF.

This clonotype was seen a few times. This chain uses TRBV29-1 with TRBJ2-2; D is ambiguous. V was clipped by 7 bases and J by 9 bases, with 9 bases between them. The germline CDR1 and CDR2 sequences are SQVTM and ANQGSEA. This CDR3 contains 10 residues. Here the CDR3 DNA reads TGCAGCGCCTATTTAAGGGAGCTGTTTTTT. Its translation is CSAYLRELFF.

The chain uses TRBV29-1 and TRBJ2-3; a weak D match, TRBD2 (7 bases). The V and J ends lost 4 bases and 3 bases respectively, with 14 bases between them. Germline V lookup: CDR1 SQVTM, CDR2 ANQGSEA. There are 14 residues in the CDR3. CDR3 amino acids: CSVAFGGATDTQYF. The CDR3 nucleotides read TGCAGCGTTGCCTTTGGGGGGGCAACAGATACGCAGTATTTT.

CDR3 protein: CSVGGQGGATNEKLFF. The CDR3 coding sequence is TGCAGCGTTGGCGGGCAGGGGGGTGCAACTAATGAAAAACTGTTTTTT. V is TRBV29-1 and J is TRBJ1-4; the match to TRBD1 covers 7 bases. V lost 4 bases and J lost 0; bases outside the gene matches: 8. The CDR3 runs 16 residues. Germline CDR1 reads SQVTM; CDR2 reads ANQGSEA.

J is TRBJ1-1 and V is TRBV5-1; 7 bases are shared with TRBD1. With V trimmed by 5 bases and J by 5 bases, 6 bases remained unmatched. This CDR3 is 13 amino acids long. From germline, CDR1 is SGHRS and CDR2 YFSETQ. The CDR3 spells CASSYPDRTEAFF. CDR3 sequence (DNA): TGCGCCAGCAGTTACCCGGACAGGACTGAAGCTTTCTTT.

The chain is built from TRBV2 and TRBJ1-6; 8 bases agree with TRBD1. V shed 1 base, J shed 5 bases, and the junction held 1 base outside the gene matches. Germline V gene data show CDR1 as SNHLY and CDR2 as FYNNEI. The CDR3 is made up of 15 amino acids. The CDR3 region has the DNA TGTGCCAGCAGTGAAGAGACAGGGGATAATTCACCCCTCCACTTT. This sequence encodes CASSEETGDNSPLHF. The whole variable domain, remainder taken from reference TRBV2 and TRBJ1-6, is EPEVTQTPSHQVTQMGQEVILRCVPISNHLYFYWYRQILGQKVEFLVSFYNNEISEKSEIFDDQFSVERPDGSNFTLKIRSTKLEDSAMYFCASSEETGDNSPLHFGNGTRLTVT.

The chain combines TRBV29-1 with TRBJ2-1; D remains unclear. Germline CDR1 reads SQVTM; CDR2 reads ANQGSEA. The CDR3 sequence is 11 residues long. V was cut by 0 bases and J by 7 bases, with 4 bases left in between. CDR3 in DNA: TGCAGCGTTGAAGAGGGAAATGAGCAGTTCTTC. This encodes CSVEEGNEQFF.